The source of this T cell receptor beta chain is a study of blood T cell repertoires in COVID-19. Study overall: PBMCs, B-cell-depleted T cells, or T cells provided the cDNA or gDNA that made up the material.

V shed 5 bases and J shed 2 bases, with 16 bases lying between them. This CDR3 has 15 amino acids. CDR1 and CDR2 (germline): SGHRS, YFSETQ. Assay: immunoSEQ multiplex PCR; the TCRdb copy retains only in-frame clones and omits some. The table shows about 350,000 clones, with more than 70% occurring only once. The receptor was derived from a woman aged 30 to 39 who had recovered from COVID-19. Source material: PBMCs or T cells enriched from blood (not recorded which). The V gene is TRBV5-1, the J gene TRBJ1-2; D gene ambiguous. The CDR3 nucleotides are TGCGCCAGCAGAGACCTGTCAACAGTGAACTATGGCTACACCTTC. Its translation is CASRDLSTVNYGYTF. Complete variable domain (other parts from reference TRBV5-1 and TRBJ1-2): KAGVTQTPRYLIKTRGQQVTLSCSPISGHRSVSWYQQTPGQGLQFLFEYFSETQRNKGNFPGRFSGRQFSNSRSEMNVSTLELGDSALYLCASRDLSTVNYGYTFGSGTRLTVV.